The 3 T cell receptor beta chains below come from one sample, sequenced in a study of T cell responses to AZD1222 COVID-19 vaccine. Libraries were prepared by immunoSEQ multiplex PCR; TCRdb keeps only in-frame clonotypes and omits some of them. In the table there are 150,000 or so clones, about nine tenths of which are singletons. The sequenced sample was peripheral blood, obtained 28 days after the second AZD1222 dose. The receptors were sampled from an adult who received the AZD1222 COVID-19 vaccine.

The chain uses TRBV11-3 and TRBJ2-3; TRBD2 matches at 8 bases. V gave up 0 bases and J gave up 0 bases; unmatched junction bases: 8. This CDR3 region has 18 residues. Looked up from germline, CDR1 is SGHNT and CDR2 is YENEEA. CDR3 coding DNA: TGTGCCAGCAGCTTAGACGGTCGATTAGCGGGGAGCACAGATACGCAGTATTTT. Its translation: CASSLDGRLAGSTDTQYF. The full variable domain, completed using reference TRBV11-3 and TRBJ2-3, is EAGVVQSPRYKIIEKKQPVAFWCNPISGHNTLYWYLQNLGQGPELLIRYENEEAVDDSQLPKDRFSAERLKGVDSTLKIQPAELGDSAVYLCASSLDGRLAGSTDTQYFGPGTRLTVL.

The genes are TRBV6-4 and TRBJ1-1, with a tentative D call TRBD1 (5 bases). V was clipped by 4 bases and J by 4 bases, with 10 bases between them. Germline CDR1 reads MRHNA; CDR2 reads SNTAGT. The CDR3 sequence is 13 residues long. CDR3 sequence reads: CASSATGFTEAFF. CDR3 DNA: TGTGCCAGCAGTGCCACAGGATTCACTGAAGCTTTCTTT.

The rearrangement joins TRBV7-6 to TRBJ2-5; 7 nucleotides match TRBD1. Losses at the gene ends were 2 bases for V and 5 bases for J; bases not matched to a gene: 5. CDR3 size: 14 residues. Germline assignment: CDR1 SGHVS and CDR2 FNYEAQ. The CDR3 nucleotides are TGTGCCAGCAGCTTAATAGGGGGCGGGGAGACCCAGTACTTC. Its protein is CASSLIGGGETQYF.